A single sample is the source of the 25 T cell receptor beta chains below, sequenced in a study of T cells in localized non-small cell lung cancer. Sequencing used immunoSEQ multiplex PCR; TCRdb keeps in-frame clones, though not all of them. The sample contains approximately 31,000 clones, about 85% of which appear only once. Sequencing was performed on peripheral blood mononuclear cells, taken before any cancer treatment. The receptors shown here come from a man aged 35 to 69 with stage III lung adenocarcinoma.

V is TRBV28 and J is TRBJ1-6; D is ambiguous. The V gene lost 2 bases and the J gene lost 10 bases, with 27 bases spanning the gap. Germline V gives CDR1 MDHEN, CDR2 SYDVKM. The CDR3 contains 19 residues. This CDR3 is CASSLMGRVLGPLESPLHF. CDR3 DNA sequence: TGTGCCAGCAGTTTAATGGGGAGGGTATTAGGCCCTCTGGAGTCACCCCTCCACTTT. Complete variable domain (other parts from reference TRBV28 and TRBJ1-6): DVKVTQSSRYLVKRTGEKVFLECVQDMDHENMFWYRQDPGLGLRLIYFSYDVKMKEKGDIPEGYSVSREKKERFSLILESASTNQTSMYLCASSLMGRVLGPLESPLHFGNGTRLTVT.

The chain couples TRBV6-6 to TRBJ1-1; the match to TRBD1 covers 11 bases. Germline V gene sequence: CDR1 MNHNY, CDR2 SVGAGI (reference sequence). V gave up 6 bases and J gave up 5 bases; unmatched junction bases: 8. The CDR3 loop spans 15 amino acids. CDR3 DNA: TGTGCCAGCAGAAAGGACAGGGGGCTAGTAACTGAAGCTTTCTTT. Translated, it gives CASRKDRGLVTEAFF.

CDR3 DNA: TGTGCCAGCAGAATGCCACAGGGGAGCGAGCAGTACTTC. It codes for CASRMPQGSEQYF. This chain connects TRBV6-5 to TRBJ2-7, with TRBD1 matching 7 bases. J lost 6 bases, V lost 6 bases, and 8 bases had no gene match. This CDR3 is built from 13 residues. Per germline, CDR1 MNHEY and CDR2 SVGAGI.

The chain recombines TRBV10-3 with TRBJ1-2; D might be TRBD1 (5 bases). The V end was cut by 4 bases, the J end by 4 bases, with 19 bases between. The CDR3 contains 16 residues. CDR1 is ENHRY, CDR2 SYGVKD, per germline. The CDR3 coding sequence is TGTGCCATCAGTGTGGATGGGGGGTCTCGAAGCTATGGCTACACCTTC. Amino acids: CAISVDGGSRSYGYTF.

The chain has TRBV7-9 and TRBJ1-2, with 7 bases aligning to TRBD1. The germline CDR1 and CDR2 sequences are SEHNR and FQNEAQ (reference sequence). V shed 6 bases and J 4 bases; nucleotides not matched to a gene: 11. CDR3 length: 15 amino acids. The CDR3: CASSSITGTAYGYTF. The DNA of the CDR3 is TGTGCCAGCAGTTCTATCACCGGGACAGCCTATGGCTACACCTTC.

The V call is TRBV30, the J call TRBJ2-5, with D tentatively TRBD2 (6 bases). Deletions cut 4 bases from V and 3 bases from J, with 12 bases between. The CDR3 totals 13 residues. Germline V gene data show CDR1 as GTSNPN and CDR2 as SVGIG (reference sequence). The CDR3 DNA is TGTGCCTGGAACCGGGACTCCGAAGAGACCCAGTACTTC. The encoded protein is CAWNRDSEETQYF.

The chain joins TRBV12-5 to TRBJ1-6, with D unresolved. V gave up 4 bases and J gave up 0 bases, with 4 bases separating them. CDR1 and CDR2 from the germline V gene are LGHNT and FRNRAP. The CDR3 runs to 14 residues. CDR3 region: CASGSGSYNSPLHF. The CDR3 DNA is TGTGCTAGTGGTTCCGGCTCCTATAATTCACCCCTCCACTTT.

The rearrangement uses TRBV10-3 and TRBJ1-5; D may be TRBD1 (5 bases). In germline, CDR1 is ENHRY, CDR2 SYGVKD. The CDR3 is 14 amino acids. With 10 bases removed from V and 4 bases from J, the gap between germline ends came to 17 bases. DNA for the CDR3: TGTGCCACTAGTTACCAGGGAGGTAATCAGCCCCAGCATTTT. This codes for CATSYQGGNQPQHF.

This chain uses TRBV4-3 with TRBJ2-7; 10 nucleotides agree with TRBD1. The CDR3 is 15 amino acids. V gave up 3 bases and J gave up 2 bases; unmatched junction bases: 4. Germline values: CDR1 LGHNA, CDR2 YSLEER. The CDR3 sequence is CASSQRTGGTYEQYF. Written as DNA, the CDR3 is TGCGCCAGCAGCCAGAGGACAGGGGGGACCTACGAGCAGTACTTC.

The chain joins TRBV28 to TRBJ2-4; maybe TRBD1 (5 bases). The CDR3 loop spans 16 amino acids. V was trimmed by 6 bases and J by 0 bases, leaving 15 bases between them. Germline CDR1 reads MDHEN; CDR2 reads SYDVKM. Here the CDR3 reads CASRDLRVIAKNIQYF. CDR3 coding DNA: TGTGCCAGCAGGGATCTCAGGGTTATAGCCAAAAACATTCAGTACTTC.

The chain joins TRBV11-2 to TRBJ1-1, with D unresolved. V dropped 6 bases and J dropped 8 bases, with 10 bases sitting between them. Germline V gene sequence: CDR1 SGHAT, CDR2 FQNNGV. CDR3 length: 11 amino acids. The CDR3 DNA sequence: TGTGCCAGCAGAGAGGTCTTAGAAGCTTTCTTT. It encodes CASREVLEAFF.

CDR3 loop: CASSSPEGNIQYF. Here the CDR3 DNA reads TGTGCCAGCAGCTCCCCCGAGGGGAACATTCAGTACTTC. The chain carries TRBV13 and TRBJ2-4; possibly TRBD1 or TRBD2 for D (5 bases each). V shed 4 bases and J shed 7 bases, with 11 bases lying between them. The CDR3 sequence is 13 residues long. CDR1 is PRHDT and CDR2 is FYEKMQ in the germline V gene (reference sequence).

This chain connects TRBV15 to TRBJ2-1; D possibly corresponds to TRBD2 (6 bases). The CDR3 covers 16 residues. Trimming pared 0 bases from V and 4 bases from J, leaving 13 bases between. Per germline, CDR1 LNHNV and CDR2 YYDKDF (reference sequence). The CDR3 nucleotides read TGTGCCACCAGCAGAGATCGGGGGTCACTATACAATGAGCAGTTCTTC. It yields the protein CATSRDRGSLYNEQFF. The complete variable domain, with remaining parts taken from reference TRBV15 and TRBJ2-1, reads DAMVIQNPRYQVTQFGKPVTLSCSQTLNHNVMYWYQQKSSQAPKLLFHYYDKDFNNEADTPDNFQSRRPNTSFCFLDIRSPGLGDTAMYLCATSRDRGSLYNEQFFGPGTRLTVL.

This clone was seen a single time. In nucleotides, the CDR3 is TGCAGCGCAGGGACAGGGTCTAACTATGGCTACACCTTC. Translation gives CSAGTGSNYGYTF. The gene calls are TRBV29-1 and TRBJ1-2, with 9 bases identical to TRBD1. Germline V gene sequence: CDR1 SQVTM, CDR2 ANQGSEA. This CDR3 has 13 residues. With 7 bases clipped from V and 0 bases from J, the junction kept 3 bases outside the gene matches. Full variable domain (missing parts from reference TRBV29-1 and TRBJ1-2): SAVISQKPSRDICQRGTSLTIQCQVDSQVTMMFWYRQQPGQSLTLIATANQGSEATYESGFVIDKFPISRPNLTFSTLTVSNMSPEDSSIYLCSAGTGSNYGYTFGSGTRLTVV.

The CDR3 protein is CASSLTGGQDYEQYF. Written as DNA, the CDR3 is TGTGCCAGCAGCTTAACGGGGGGACAGGACTACGAGCAGTACTTC. The rearrangement links TRBV7-3 to TRBJ2-7; 8 bases fit TRBD1. Per germline, CDR1 SGHTA and CDR2 FQGTGA. The CDR3 totals 15 residues. The V gene end was trimmed by 0 bases and the J gene end by 3 bases; junction bases not matched to a gene: 4.

This rearrangement joins TRBV7-2 to TRBJ2-5; D gene ambiguous. Per the germline V gene, CDR1 is SGHTA and CDR2 is FQGNSA. V gave up 1 base and J gave up 4 bases, with 10 bases separating them. This CDR3 has 14 residues. CDR3 DNA: TGTGCCAGCAGCTTAGGACGGCAAACAGAGACCCAGTACTTC. This sequence encodes CASSLGRQTETQYF.

The rearrangement links TRBV11-3 to TRBJ2-5; perhaps TRBD1 as D (7 bases). CDR3 size: 17 residues. V lost 1 base to trimming and J lost 4 bases, with 19 bases between them. Germline loops: CDR1 SGHNT, CDR2 YENEEA. The CDR3 loop is CASSLGAGGRVGETQYF. The CDR3 DNA reads TGTGCCAGCAGCTTAGGTGCAGGGGGGAGAGTGGGAGAGACCCAGTACTTC.

This rearrangement joins TRBV16 to TRBJ2-3; D is unresolved. The CDR3 consists of 13 residues. Trimming removed 2 bases from V and 6 bases from J, with 9 bases in between. The germline V gene has CDR1 KGHSY and CDR2 FQNENV. The CDR3 coding sequence is TGTGCCAGCAGCCAAGCCCGGGCGGATACGCAGTATTTT. Its protein product is CASSQARADTQYF.

The rearrangement uses TRBV7-9 and TRBJ1-3, with D unclear. CDR3 size: 16 residues. The V gene's germline CDR1 is SEHNR and CDR2 FQNEAQ (reference sequence). Trimming removed 6 bases at V and 0 bases at J, with 15 bases between. DNA of the CDR3: TGTGCCAGCAGTCGGTCCGTAGCTGACTCTGGAAACACCATATATTTT. It encodes CASSRSVADSGNTIYF.

This sequence joins TRBV7-5 and TRBJ2-7; TRBD2, the table's D call, was not compared with the DNA. TRBV7-5 is termed a pseudogene. The CDR3 is 20 residues long. CDR3 residues: CARSFTSKRGGSPSGYEQYF. CDR3 DNA sequence: TGTGCCAGAAGCTTCACATCGAAGCGCGGGGGCTCGCCATCCGGCTACGAGCAGTACTTC.

This sequence joins TRBV11-3 and TRBJ2-1; D is perhaps TRBD1 or TRBD2 (6 bases each). CDR3 length: 18 amino acids. Germline loops: CDR1 SGHNT, CDR2 YENEEA. V was clipped by 5 bases and J by 0 bases, with 20 bases between them. CDR3 nucleotides: TGTGCCAGCAGCCCGAGGGGGGCCCAACTAAGCTCCTACAATGAGCAGTTCTTC. This encodes CASSPRGAQLSSYNEQFF.

The J gene is TRBJ2-2, the V gene TRBV4-3, with 10 bases lining up with TRBD2. CDR3 length: 18 residues. Trimming took 4 bases from V and 1 from J; bases not matched to a gene: 9. The V gene's germline CDR1 is LGHNA and CDR2 YSLEER. The chain's CDR3 is CASSRRTIAGGNTGELFF. As DNA, the CDR3 is TGCGCCAGCAGCCGCCGAACTATAGCGGGGGGGAACACCGGGGAGCTGTTTTTT.

The V and J genes are TRBV4-2 and TRBJ1-2; tentative D call: TRBD1 (6 bases). CDR1 LGHNA and CDR2 YNFKEQ come from the germline V gene. V lost 1 base to trimming and J lost 4 bases, with 13 bases between them. The CDR3 is 15 residues long. The CDR3 DNA is TGTGCCAGCAGCCAAGTGGCAGGGGTCCTCTATGGCTACACCTTC. Translating it yields CASSQVAGVLYGYTF.

The chain is built from TRBV7-2 and TRBJ2-2; perhaps D is TRBD1 or TRBD2 (6 bases each). CDR3 length equals 14 residues. Trimming took 7 bases from V and 6 from J, leaving 15 bases between them. CDR1 is SGHTA and CDR2 is FQGNSA in the germline V gene. CDR3 protein: CASNTWGAAGELFF. For the CDR3, the DNA is TGTGCCAGCAACACATGGGGGGCCGCCGGGGAGCTGTTTTTT.

This chain links TRBV6-6 with TRBJ1-1, with D possibly being TRBD1 (6 bases). Germline V gives CDR1 MNHNY, CDR2 SVGAGI (reference sequence). The CDR3 runs 14 residues. The V end lost 5 bases, the J end lost 3 bases, and 13 bases lay between the germline ends. In DNA form, the CDR3 reads TGTGCCAGCAGTAGGGACATAGGGTACACTGAAGCTTTCTTT. Its translation: CASSRDIGYTEAFF.